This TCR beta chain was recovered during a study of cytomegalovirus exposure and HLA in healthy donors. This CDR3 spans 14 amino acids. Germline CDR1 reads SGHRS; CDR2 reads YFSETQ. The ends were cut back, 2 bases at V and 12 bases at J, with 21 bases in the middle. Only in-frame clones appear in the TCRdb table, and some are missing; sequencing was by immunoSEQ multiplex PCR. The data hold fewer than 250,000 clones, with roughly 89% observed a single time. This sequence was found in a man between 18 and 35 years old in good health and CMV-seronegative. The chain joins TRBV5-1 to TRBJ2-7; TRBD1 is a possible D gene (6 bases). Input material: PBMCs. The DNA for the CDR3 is TGCGCCAGCAGCTTCGAATACGACAGGACCGGGGTGTACTTC. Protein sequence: CASSFEYDRTGVYF.